This T cell receptor (beta chain) stems from a study of tumor and adjacent non-tumor tissue in lung cancer. Study summary: Each sample yielded roughly 4.2 million productive TCRbeta reads on average. Points from the study as a whole: Top 100 clones took a larger repertoire share in normal lung. Significantly higher TCR diversity was found in tumor than normal lung.

RNA was extracted from bulk tissue without any cell sorting. Donors were chemotherapy-naive, newly diagnosed lung cancer surgical patients in China, August–late 2014. Three rounds of nested PCR, following a modified ARM-PCR protocol, produced the TCRbeta library. Using its own MiXCR run on the multiplex PCR reads, TCRdb lists one record per CDR3 protein. Here the sample spans about 75,000 distinct CDR3 sequences, over 70% being singletons. As for this clonotype: No antigen is known for it. The junction and the germline gene differ at one end; a read error may be behind it.

Germline assignment: CDR1 SGHAT and CDR2 FQNNGV. The length of the CDR3 is 13 residues. V and J are TRBV11-2 and TRBJ1-5; D gene ambiguous. Sequenced: lung tumor tissue. This clonotype was sampled from a woman aged 45 to 65 with non-small cell lung cancer. CDR3 DNA: TGTGCCAGCAGCTTCGTGAGTAATCAGCCCCAACATTTT. This encodes CASSFVSNQPQHF.